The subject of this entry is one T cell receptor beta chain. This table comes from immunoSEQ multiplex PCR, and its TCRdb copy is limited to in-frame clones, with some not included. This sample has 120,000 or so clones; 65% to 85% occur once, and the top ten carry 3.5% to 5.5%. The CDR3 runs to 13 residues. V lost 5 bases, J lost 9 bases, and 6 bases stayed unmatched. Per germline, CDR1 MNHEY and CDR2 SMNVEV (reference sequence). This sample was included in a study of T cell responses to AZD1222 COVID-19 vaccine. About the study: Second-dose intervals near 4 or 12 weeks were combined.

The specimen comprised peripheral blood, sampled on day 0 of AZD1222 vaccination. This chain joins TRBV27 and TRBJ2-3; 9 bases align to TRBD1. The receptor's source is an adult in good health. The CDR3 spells CASSQGTGSTQYF. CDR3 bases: TGTGCCAGCAGTCAGGGGACAGGGAGCACGCAGTATTTT.